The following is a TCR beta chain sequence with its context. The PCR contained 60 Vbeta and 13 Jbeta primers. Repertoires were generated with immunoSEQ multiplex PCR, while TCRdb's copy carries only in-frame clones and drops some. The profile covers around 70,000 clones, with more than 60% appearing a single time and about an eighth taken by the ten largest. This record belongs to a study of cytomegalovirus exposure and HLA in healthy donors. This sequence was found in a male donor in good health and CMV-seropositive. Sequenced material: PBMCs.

CDR3 sequence reads: CASSPAAKVLSSGGYNEQFF. The CDR3 coding sequence is TGCGCCAGCAGTCCAGCGGCCAAGGTTTTATCTAGCGGGGGATACAATGAGCAGTTCTTC. This chain joins TRBV10-2 and TRBJ2-1; 10 bases agree with TRBD2. Germline V gene lookup returns CDR1 WSHSY and CDR2 SAAADI. The CDR3 loop spans 20 amino acids. V shed 5 bases and J 4 bases; nucleotides not matched to a gene: 20.